This TCR beta chain was sequenced for a study of T cell repertoires in cytomegalovirus infection. The CDR3 has 15 residues. Trimming took off 5 bases at V and 2 bases at J, with 16 bases between the two ends. Germline assignment: CDR1 MNHNS and CDR2 SASEGT. This clonotype was observed many times. TCRdb analysed the reads with MiXCR anew, one entry per CDR3 protein. The sample lists about 76,000 distinct CDR3 sequences, roughly 3.5% seen once, with 3.5% to 6% in the top ten. V and J are TRBV6-1 and TRBJ2-7; D tentatively reads TRBD1 or TRBD2 (6 bases each). This sequence was found in a human donor in good health (CMV status not recorded). Some clones in this sample may be carry-over from other donors' samples. Source material: PBMCs. CDR3 DNA sequence: TGTGCCAGCAGTCCTCCGAGGGGGGTCCCCTACGAGCAGTACTTC. Protein product: CASSPPRGVPYEQYF.